The clone carrying this T cell receptor (beta chain) was counted only a few times. Antigen unknown. Trimming cost V 5 bases and J 3 bases; bases outside gene matches: 10. Germline V lookup: CDR1 SGHTA, CDR2 FQGNSA. This CDR3 region has 16 residues. This specimen comes from a study of CD8 T cells in ankylosing spondylitis. Construction of TCR beta libraries was performed using quantitative 5'-RACE with molecular barcodes. TCRdb processed the 5' RACE reads anew with MiXCR; each CDR3 protein has one entry. The sample yields around 130,000 distinct CDR3 sequences, about 6.4% seen once. Study results and caveats: Disease-linked clones were reportedly significantly enriched in matched ankylosing spondylitis synovial fluid. In reactive arthritis synovial fluid and blood, some motif variants had been reported before. A motif of 7 to 9 highly homologous TCR beta variants was seen as apparently characteristic of ankylosing spondylitis blood.

J is TRBJ2-1 and V is TRBV7-2; 7 positions agree with TRBD2. This TCR was recovered from a male donor with ankylosing spondylitis or in good health (not recorded which). Sequences were obtained from blood, either unsorted or a sorted T cell fraction (not recorded which). The CDR3 region is CASSAGAGMGYNEQFF. CDR3 nucleotide sequence: TGTGCCAGCAGCGCCGGAGCGGGAATGGGCTACAATGAGCAGTTCTTC.